This TCR beta chain was captured by sequencing in a study of shared clonotypes between healthy human individuals. Findings and caveats of the study: Donors were few, which limited the genetic and exposure-history diversity represented. Read depth was anticipated to influence clonotype sharing among donors. The sharing of roughly 5% of naive CD4 clonotypes was seen across a handful of donors.

Germline V gene data show CDR1 as MNHNS and CDR2 as SASEGT. The CDR3 is 14 residues long. The V end was cut by 3 bases, the J end by 2 bases, with 11 bases between. In the case of this clone: Its specificity is not known.

As originally analysed: Quality scores were absent from the junction-only immunoSEQ sequences, so filtering differed. Method: immunoSEQ multiplex PCR; TCRdb's copy keeps in-frame clones and lacks some. V, J and clone size are those of that table, while D and trimming were read from the DNA. The sample lists 2,500,000 or so clones, just over 90% occurring once. Specimen: naive CD4+ T cells sorted from blood. Subset indicated: CD45RA+ positively selected. The TCR sequence derives from a man younger than 35 in good health. V and J are TRBV6-1 and TRBJ2-7; possibly TRBD1 or TRBD2 for D (5 bases each). The CDR3 spells CASSDGGSAYEQYF. CDR3 DNA: TGTGCCAGCAGTGATGGGGGATCCGCCTACGAGCAGTACTTC.